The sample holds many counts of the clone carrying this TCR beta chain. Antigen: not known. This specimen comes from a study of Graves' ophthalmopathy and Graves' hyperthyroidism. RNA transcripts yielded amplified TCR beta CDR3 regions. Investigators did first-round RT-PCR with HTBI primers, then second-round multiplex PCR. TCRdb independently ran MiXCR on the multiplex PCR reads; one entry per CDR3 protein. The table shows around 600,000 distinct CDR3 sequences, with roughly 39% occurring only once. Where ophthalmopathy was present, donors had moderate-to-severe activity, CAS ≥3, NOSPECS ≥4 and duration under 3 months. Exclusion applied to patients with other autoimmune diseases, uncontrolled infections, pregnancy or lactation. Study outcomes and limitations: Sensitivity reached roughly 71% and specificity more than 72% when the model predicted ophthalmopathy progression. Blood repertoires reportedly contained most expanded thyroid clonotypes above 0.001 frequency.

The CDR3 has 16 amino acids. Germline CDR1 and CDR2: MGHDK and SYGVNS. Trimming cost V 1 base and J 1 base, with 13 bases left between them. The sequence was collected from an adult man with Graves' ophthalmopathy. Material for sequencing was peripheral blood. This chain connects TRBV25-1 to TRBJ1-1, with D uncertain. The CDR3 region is CASSEFGVGKNTEAFF. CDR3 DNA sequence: TGTGCCAGCAGTGAATTCGGAGTCGGGAAGAACACTGAAGCTTTCTTT.